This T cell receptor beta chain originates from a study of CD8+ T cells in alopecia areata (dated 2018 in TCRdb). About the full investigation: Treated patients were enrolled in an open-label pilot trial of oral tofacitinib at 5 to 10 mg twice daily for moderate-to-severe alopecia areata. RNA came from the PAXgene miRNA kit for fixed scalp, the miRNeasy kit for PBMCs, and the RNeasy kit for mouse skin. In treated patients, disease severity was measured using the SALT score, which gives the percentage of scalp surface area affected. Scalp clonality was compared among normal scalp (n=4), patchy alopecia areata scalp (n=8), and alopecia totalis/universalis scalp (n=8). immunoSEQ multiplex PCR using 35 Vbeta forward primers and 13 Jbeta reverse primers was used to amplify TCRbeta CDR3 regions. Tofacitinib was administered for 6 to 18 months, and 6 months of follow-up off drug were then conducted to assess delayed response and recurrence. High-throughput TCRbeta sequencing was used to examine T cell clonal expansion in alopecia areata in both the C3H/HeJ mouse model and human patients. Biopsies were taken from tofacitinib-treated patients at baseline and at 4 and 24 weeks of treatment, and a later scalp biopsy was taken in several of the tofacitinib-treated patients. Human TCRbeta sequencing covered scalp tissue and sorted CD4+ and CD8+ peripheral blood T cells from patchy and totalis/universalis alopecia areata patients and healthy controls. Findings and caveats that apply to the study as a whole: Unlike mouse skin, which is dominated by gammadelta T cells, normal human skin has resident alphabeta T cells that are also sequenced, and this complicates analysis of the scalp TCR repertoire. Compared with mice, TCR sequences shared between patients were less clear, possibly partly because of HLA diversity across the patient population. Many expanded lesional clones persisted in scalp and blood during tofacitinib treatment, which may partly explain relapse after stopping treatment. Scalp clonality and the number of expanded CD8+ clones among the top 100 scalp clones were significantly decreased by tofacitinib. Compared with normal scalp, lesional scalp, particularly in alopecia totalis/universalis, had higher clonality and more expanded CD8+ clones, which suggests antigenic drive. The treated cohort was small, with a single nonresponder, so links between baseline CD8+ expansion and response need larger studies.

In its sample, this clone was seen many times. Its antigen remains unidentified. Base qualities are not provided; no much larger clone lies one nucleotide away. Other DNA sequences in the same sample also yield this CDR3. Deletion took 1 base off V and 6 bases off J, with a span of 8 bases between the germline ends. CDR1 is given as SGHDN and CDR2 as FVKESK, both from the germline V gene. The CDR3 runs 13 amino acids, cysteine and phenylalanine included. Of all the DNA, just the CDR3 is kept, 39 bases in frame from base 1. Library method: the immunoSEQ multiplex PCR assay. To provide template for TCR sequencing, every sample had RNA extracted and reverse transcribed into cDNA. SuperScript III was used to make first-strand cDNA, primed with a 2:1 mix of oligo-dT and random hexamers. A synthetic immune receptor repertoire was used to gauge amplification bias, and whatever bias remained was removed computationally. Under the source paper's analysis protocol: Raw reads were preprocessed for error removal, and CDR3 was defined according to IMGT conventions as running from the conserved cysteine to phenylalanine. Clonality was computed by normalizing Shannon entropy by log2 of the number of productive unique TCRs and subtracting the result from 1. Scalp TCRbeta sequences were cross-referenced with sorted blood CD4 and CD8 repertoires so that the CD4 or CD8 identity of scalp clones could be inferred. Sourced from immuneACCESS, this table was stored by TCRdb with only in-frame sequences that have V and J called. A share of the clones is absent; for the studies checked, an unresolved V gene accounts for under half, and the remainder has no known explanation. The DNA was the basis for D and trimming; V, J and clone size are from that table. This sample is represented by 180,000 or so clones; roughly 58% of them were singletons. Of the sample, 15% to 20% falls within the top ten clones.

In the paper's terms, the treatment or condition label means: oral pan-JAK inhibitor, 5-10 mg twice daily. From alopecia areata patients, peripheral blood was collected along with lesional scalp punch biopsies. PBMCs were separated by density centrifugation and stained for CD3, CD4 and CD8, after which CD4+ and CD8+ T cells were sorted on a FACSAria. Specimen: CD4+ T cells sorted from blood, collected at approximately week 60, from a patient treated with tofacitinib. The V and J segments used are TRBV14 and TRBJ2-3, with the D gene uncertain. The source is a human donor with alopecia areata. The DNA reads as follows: TGTGCCAGCAGCCAAGCTCTAGTGGATACGCAGTATTTT. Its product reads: CASSQALVDTQYF. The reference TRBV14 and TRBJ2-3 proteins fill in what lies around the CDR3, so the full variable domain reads EAGVTQFPSHSVIEKGQTVTLRCDPISGHDNLYWYRRVMGKEIKFLLHFVKESKQDESGMPNNRFLAERTGGTYSTLKVQPAELEDSGVYFCASSQALVDTQYFGPGTRLTVL.